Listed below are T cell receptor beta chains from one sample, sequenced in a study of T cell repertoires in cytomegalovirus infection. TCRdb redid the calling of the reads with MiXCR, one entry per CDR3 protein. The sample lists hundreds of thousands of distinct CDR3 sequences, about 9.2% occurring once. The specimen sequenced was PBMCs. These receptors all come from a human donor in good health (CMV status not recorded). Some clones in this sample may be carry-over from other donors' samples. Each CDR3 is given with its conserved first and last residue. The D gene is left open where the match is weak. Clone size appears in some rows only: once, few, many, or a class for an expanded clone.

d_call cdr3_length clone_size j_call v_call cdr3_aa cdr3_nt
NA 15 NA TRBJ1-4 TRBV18 CASSGPLATNEKLFF TGTGCCAGCTCGGGGCCACTTGCAACTAATGAAAAACTGTTTTTT
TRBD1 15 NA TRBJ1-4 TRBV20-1 CSAISGTEINEKLFF TGCAGTGCTATATCCGGGACAGAAATTAATGAAAAACTGTTTTTT
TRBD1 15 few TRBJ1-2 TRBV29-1 CSVGEGQAIGYGYTF TGCAGCGTCGGAGAGGGACAGGCGATTGGCTATGGCTACACCTTC
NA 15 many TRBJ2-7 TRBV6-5 CASTSLPGLAYEQYF TGTGCCAGCACCTCCCTTCCGGGACTTGCCTACGAGCAGTACTTC
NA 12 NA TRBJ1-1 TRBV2 CASTREGTEAFF TGTGCCAGCACCAGGGAAGGCACTGAAGCTTTCTTT
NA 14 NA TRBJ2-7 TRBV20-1 CSARGKGPPAEQYF TGCAGTGCTAGAGGGAAGGGACCCCCGGCCGAGCAGTACTTC
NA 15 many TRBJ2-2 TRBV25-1 CASSDEPQNTGELFF TGTGCCAGCAGTGATGAGCCCCAGAACACCGGGGAGCTGTTTTTT
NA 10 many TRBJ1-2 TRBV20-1 CSATAQGYTF TGCAGTGCTACAGCACAGGGCTACACCTTC
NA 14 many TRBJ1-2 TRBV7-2 CASSPQGSFGGYTF TGTGCCAGCAGCCCTCAGGGTTCCTTTGGTGGCTACACCTTC
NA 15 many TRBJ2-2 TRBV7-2 CASSPGTRNTGELFF TGTGCCAGCAGCCCAGGGACGAGGAACACCGGGGAGCTGTTTTTT
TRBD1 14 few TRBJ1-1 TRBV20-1 CSARGRGLYTEAFF TGCAGTGCTAGGGGCAGGGGGCTTTACACTGAAGCTTTCTTT
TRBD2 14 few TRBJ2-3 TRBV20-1 CSASAGGRGDTQYF TGCAGTGCCTCAGCGGGGGGCCGCGGAGATACGCAGTATTTT
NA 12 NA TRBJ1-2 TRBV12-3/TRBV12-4 CASSSSVLSYTF TGTGCCAGCAGTTCGTCAGTTTTGAGCTACACCTTC
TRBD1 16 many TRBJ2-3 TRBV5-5 CASSSTRDRDGDTQYF TGTGCCAGCAGCTCAACCCGGGACAGGGATGGCGATACGCAGTATTTT
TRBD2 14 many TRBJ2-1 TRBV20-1 CSAHSGGALNEQFF TGCAGTGCTCATAGCGGGGGGGCATTGAATGAGCAGTTCTTC
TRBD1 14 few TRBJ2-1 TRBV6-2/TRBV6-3 CASSRQGPYNEQFF TGTGCCAGCAGTAGACAGGGGCCCTACAATGAGCAGTTCTTC
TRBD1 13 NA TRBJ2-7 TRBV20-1 CSARDRGEREQYF TGCAGTGCCAGAGACAGGGGGGAACGCGAGCAGTACTTC
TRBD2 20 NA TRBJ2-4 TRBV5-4 CASSLGGGGNPLLAKNIQYF TGTGCCAGCAGCTTGGGCGGCGGGGGGAATCCCCTACTAGCCAAAAACATTCAGTACTTC
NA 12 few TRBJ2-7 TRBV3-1 CASSQQGTEQYF TGTGCCAGCAGCCAGCAGGGGACCGAGCAGTACTTC
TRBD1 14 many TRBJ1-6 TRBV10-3 CAIRPGQANSPLHF TGTGCCATCAGGCCGGGACAGGCTAATTCACCCCTCCACTTT
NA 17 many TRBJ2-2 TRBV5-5 CASSLPSPGTRDGELFF TGTGCCAGCAGCTTGCCGTCCCCCGGGACCCGGGACGGGGAGCTGTTTTTT
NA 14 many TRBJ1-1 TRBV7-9 CASSFQGLYTEAFF TGTGCCAGCAGCTTTCAGGGGCTGTACACTGAAGCTTTCTTT
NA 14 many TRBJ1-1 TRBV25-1 CASSEYAGHNEAFF TGTGCCAGCAGTGAATATGCGGGACATAATGAAGCTTTCTTT
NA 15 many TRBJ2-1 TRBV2 CASSDQGQTYNEQFF TGTGCCAGCAGCGACCAGGGGCAGACCTACAATGAGCAGTTCTTC
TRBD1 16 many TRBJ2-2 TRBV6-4 CASRARTGSNTGELFF TGTGCCAGCAGAGCGAGGACAGGGTCGAACACCGGGGAGCTGTTTTTT
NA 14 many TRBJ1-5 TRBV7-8 CASSLDTRNQPQHF TGTGCCAGCAGCTTAGACACCCGCAATCAGCCCCAGCATTTT
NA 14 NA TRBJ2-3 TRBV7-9 CSSIGQYKSDTQYF TGTTCCAGCATCGGACAGTATAAGTCAGATACGCAGTATTTT
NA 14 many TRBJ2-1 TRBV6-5 CASRPEIPGYEQFF TGTGCCAGCAGACCCGAAATTCCCGGGTATGAGCAGTTCTTC
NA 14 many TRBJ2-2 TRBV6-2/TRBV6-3 CASSYVKRTGELFF TGTGCCAGCAGTTACGTCAAAAGGACCGGGGAGCTGTTTTTT
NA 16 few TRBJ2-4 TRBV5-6 CASSLRGFDSKNIQYF TGTGCCAGCAGCTTGAGGGGTTTTGACAGCAAAAACATTCAGTACTTC
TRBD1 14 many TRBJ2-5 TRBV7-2 CASSSGTVVETQYF TGTGCCAGCAGCTCCGGGACAGTGGTCGAGACCCAGTACTTC
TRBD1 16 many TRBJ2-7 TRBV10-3 CAIRGQPGQGADEQYF TGTGCCATCAGAGGACAACCGGGACAGGGGGCGGACGAGCAGTACTTC
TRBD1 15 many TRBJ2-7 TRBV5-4 CASSLEAGGSYEQYF TGTGCCAGCAGCTTGGAAGCAGGGGGCAGTTACGAGCAGTACTTC
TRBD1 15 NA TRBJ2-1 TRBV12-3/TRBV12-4 CASSPGQVTYNEQFF TGTGCCAGCAGCCCCGGACAGGTGACCTACAATGAGCAGTTCTTC
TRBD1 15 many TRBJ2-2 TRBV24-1 CATSAEGAATGELFF TGTGCCACCAGTGCCGAGGGGGCCGCCACCGGGGAGCTGTTTTTT
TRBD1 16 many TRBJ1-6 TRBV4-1 CASSQPGSQGSSPLHF TGCGCCAGCAGCCAACCTGGATCACAGGGGAGTTCACCCCTCCACTTT
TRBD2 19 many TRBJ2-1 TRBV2 CASRFPGLAGGSSYNEQFF TGTGCCAGCAGATTTCCGGGACTAGCGGGGGGGAGCTCCTACAATGAGCAGTTCTTC
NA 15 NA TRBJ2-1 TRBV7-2 CASSLEQTRSNEQFF TGTGCCAGCAGCTTAGAACAGACCCGATCCAATGAGCAGTTCTTC
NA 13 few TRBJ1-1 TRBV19 CASSITGRTEAFF TGTGCCAGTAGTATTACAGGGCGAACTGAAGCTTTCTTT
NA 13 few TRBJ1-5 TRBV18 CASSPPQGQPQHF TGTGCCAGCTCACCACCGCAGGGGCAGCCCCAGCATTTT
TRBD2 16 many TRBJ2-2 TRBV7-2 CASSLEAGSNTGELFF TGTGCCAGCAGCTTAGAAGCGGGATCGAACACCGGGGAGCTGTTTTTT